Sequencing of this T cell receptor beta chain was carried out in a study of spatial heterogeneity in lung cancer. As for the study in general: The study found that TCR transcript counts in tumor regions correlated strongly with a matched bulk RNA-seq T cell module score.

Every molecule of TCR cDNA had its own unique molecular identifier. TCRdb independently ran MiXCR on the 5' RACE reads; one entry per CDR3 protein. The sample carries 9,500 or so distinct CDR3 sequences, roughly an eighth recorded once. This clonotype was seen at least ten times. The target antigen is unknown. The time point here: sample taken at primary tumor resection. Unsorted whole RNA from tumor, nontumor lung or frozen PBMC underwent sequencing. The ends were cut back, 2 bases at V and 7 bases at J, with 12 bases in the middle. Germline CDR1 MDHEN, CDR2 SYDVKM. The CDR3 extends over 14 amino acids. Study results and caveats: Expanded TCR counts, ubiquitous and regional, correlated respectively with ubiquitous and regional nonsynonymous mutation counts. Tumors with more nonsynonymous mutations had more expanded intratumoral alpha and beta TCRs.

The J gene is TRBJ1-3, the V gene TRBV28; perhaps TRBD1 as D (5 bases). The receptor was isolated from a male donor with early-stage non-small cell lung cancer. Material: lung tumor tissue, obtained at surgery. The CDR3 DNA sequence: TGTGCCAGCAGTTTAGACAGTATCCCTAACACCATATATTTT. It is translated as CASSLDSIPNTIYF. The full variable domain, with the rest looked up from reference TRBV28 and TRBJ1-3, is DVKVTQSSRYLVKRTGEKVFLECVQDMDHENMFWYRQDPGLGLRLIYFSYDVKMKEKGDIPEGYSVSREKKERFSLILESASTNQTSMYLCASSLDSIPNTIYFGEGSWLTVV.